This T cell receptor beta chain came from a study of blood T cell repertoires in COVID-19. In the authors' workflow: Amplified reference gene primers provided the basis for estimating nucleated cell counts. Using immunoSEQ multiplex PCR, the repertoire was profiled, and TCRdb retains in-frame clones only, with some absent. Clonal size and the V and J genes are those of that table, whereas D and trimming came from the DNA. This table has roughly 120,000 clones, 85% to 90% appearing once. The CDR3 covers 17 residues. Germline loops: CDR1 SGHRS, CDR2 YFSETQ. The ends lost 5 bases at V and 6 bases at J; junction bases unmatched: 9.

The TCR was taken from a man between 70 and 80 years old with active or convalescent COVID-19. Sequencing input: peripheral blood. The chain uses TRBV5-1 and TRBJ2-3; 16 bases match TRBD2. The CDR3 DNA reads TGCGCCAGCAGTTACCTCCGGGGACTAGCGGGAGGGGATACGCAGTATTTT. This translates into CASSYLRGLAGGDTQYF.